This T cell receptor (beta chain) was identified during a study of T cell responses to AZD1222 COVID-19 vaccine. Clones were sequenced by immunoSEQ multiplex PCR, and TCRdb holds only the in-frame ones, with some missing. The table includes under 95,000 clones, around nine tenths detected once. V shed 0 bases and J shed 3 bases, with 7 bases lying between them. The CDR3 has 15 amino acids. Looked up from germline, CDR1 is SGDLS and CDR2 is YYNGEE. Sequencing used peripheral blood, obtained on day 0 of AZD1222 vaccination. The clonotype was recovered from an adult in good health. The J gene is TRBJ1-6, the V gene TRBV9; D remains ambiguous. The CDR3 reads CASSVGENYNSPLHF. CDR3 coding DNA: TGTGCCAGCAGCGTAGGTGAGAACTATAATTCACCCCTCCACTTT.